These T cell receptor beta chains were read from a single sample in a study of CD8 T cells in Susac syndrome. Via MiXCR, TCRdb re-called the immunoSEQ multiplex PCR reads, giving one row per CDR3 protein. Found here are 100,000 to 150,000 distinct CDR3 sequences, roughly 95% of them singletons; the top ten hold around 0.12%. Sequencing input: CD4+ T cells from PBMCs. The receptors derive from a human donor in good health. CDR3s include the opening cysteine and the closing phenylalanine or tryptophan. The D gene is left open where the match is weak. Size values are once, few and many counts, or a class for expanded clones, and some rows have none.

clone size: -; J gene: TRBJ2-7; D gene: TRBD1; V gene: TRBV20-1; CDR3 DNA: TGCAGTGTTGAGGAGACAGGGCCTTCCTACGAGCAGTACTTC; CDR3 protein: CSVEETGPSYEQYF
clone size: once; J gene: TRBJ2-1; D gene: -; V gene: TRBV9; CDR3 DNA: TGTGCCAGCAGCGTAGAAGGAATTAGGAATGAGCAGTTCTTC; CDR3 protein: CASSVEGIRNEQFF
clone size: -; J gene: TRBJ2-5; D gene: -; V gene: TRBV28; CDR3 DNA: TGTGCCAGCAGTTTACTTAACCAACAAGAGACCCAGTACTTC; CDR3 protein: CASSLLNQQETQYF
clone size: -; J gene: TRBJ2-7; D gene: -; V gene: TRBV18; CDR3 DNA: TGTGCCAGCTCACCGTTCGGGAATGACTACGAGCAGTACTTC; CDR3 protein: CASSPFGNDYEQYF
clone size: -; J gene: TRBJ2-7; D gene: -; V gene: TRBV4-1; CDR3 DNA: TGCGCCAGCAGCCAAGCCCTTAGCGCATCAGCCTACGAGCAGTACTTC; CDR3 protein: CASSQALSASAYEQYF
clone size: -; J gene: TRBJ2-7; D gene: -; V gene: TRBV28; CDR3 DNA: TGTGCCAGCTCCCCGATCGGGACCGCGTACGAGCAGTACTTC; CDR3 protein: CASSPIGTAYEQYF
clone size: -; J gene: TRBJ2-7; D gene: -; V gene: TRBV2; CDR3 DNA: TGTGCCAGCAGTGAGGACTTTAACCCAGCCTACGAGCAGTACTTC; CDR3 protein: CASSEDFNPAYEQYF
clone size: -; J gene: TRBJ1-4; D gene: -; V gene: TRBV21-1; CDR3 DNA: TGTGCCAGCAGAGGAGGCATAGCTTACAAGGTGCATAATGAAAAACTGTTTTTT; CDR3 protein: CASRGGIAYKVHNEKLFF
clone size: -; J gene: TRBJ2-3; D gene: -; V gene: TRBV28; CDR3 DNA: TGTGCCGCGCGGGGCCTCCCCACAGATACGCAGTATTTT; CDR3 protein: CAARGLPTDTQYF
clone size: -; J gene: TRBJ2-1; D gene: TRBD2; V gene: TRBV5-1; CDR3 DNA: TGCGCCAGCAGCTTCGGCTGGGCGGGAGAGGATGAGCAGTTCTTC; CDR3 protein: CASSFGWAGEDEQFF
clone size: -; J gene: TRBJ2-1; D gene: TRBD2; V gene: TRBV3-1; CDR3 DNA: TGTGCCAGCAGCCAAGGTGAACTAGCGGGCAATGGGGAGCAGTTCTTC; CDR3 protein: CASSQGELAGNGEQFF
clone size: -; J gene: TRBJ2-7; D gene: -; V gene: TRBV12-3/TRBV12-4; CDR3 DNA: TGTGCCAGCAGTTTGCAAGCCACGGGCCGCGAGCAGTACTTC; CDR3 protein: CASSLQATGREQYF
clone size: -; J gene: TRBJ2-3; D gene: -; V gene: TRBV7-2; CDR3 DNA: TGTGCCAGCAGGTATACGTCTGGGGTGAGCACAGATACGCAGTATTTT; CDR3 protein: CASRYTSGVSTDTQYF
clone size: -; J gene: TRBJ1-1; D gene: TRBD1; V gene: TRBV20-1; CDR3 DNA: TGCAGTGCTAGAGATCCCACAGGGGGCACTGAAGCTTTCTTT; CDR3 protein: CSARDPTGGTEAFF
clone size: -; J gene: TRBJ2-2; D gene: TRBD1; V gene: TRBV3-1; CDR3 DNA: TGTGCCAGCAGCCACCTTGTCCAGGGGGCAAACACCGGGGAGCTGTTTTTT; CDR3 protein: CASSHLVQGANTGELFF
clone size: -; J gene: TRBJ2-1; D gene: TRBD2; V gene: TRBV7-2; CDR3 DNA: TGTGCCAGCAGCCAGACTAGCGGGAGTTCTCTTTACAATGAGCAGTTCTTC; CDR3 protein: CASSQTSGSSLYNEQFF
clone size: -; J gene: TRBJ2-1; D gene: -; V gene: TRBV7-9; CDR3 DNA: TGTGCCAGCAGTTCAAACAATGAGCAGTTCTTC; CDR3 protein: CASSSNNEQFF
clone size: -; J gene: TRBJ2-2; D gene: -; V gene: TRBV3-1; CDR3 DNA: TGTGCCAGCAGCCAATGGAACACCGGGGAGCTGTTTTTT; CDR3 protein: CASSQWNTGELFF
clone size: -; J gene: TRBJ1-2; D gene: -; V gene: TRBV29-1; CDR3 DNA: TGCAGCGTTTATCCCGAAGCGGGGTATGGCTACACCTTC; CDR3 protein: CSVYPEAGYGYTF
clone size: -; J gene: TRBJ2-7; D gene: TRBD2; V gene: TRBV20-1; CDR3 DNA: TGCAGTGCTAGTCGACTAGCGGGGCTCTACGAGCAGTACTTC; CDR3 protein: CSASRLAGLYEQYF
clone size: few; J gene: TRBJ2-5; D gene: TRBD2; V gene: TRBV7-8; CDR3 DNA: TGTGCCAGCAGCCTTGGGACTAGCGGGAGGGGGGAGACCCAGTACTTC; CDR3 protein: CASSLGTSGRGETQYF
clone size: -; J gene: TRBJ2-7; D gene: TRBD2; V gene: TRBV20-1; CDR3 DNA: TGCAGTGCCGTCGAGACTAGCAGCTACGAGCAGTACTTC; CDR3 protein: CSAVETSSYEQYF
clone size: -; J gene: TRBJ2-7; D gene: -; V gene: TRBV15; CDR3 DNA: TGTGCCACCAGCAGAGATAGGGCAGGGGACGAGCAGTACTTC; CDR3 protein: CATSRDRAGDEQYF
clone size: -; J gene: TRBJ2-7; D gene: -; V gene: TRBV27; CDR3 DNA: TGTGCCAGCAGTTTATTTTCTGGCGGGACGGGCGAGCAGTACTTC; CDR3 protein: CASSLFSGGTGEQYF
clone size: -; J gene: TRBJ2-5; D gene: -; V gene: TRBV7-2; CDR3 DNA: TGTGCCAGCACCGACGGCGGGACCCAGTACTTC; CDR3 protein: CASTDGGTQYF
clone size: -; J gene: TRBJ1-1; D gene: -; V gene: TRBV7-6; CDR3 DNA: TGTGCCAGCAGCTCGGGACTCGAGAACACTGAAGCTTTCTTT; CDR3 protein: CASSSGLENTEAFF
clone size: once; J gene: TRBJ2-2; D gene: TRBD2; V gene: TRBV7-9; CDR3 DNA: TGTGCCAGCAGCACGGTCCCCAGACTAGCGGGCACGATCACCGGGGAGCTGTTTTTT; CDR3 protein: CASSTVPRLAGTITGELFF
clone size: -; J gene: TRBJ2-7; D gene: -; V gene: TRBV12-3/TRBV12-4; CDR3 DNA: TGTGCCAGCAGTCCGGGTCACCTCTACGAGCAGTACTTC; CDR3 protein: CASSPGHLYEQYF
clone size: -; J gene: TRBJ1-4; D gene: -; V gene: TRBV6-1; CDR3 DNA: TGTGCCAGCAGTGCCGGCACTGCAACTAATGAAAAACTGTTTTTT; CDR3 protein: CASSAGTATNEKLFF
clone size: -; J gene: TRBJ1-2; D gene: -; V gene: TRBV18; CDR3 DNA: TGTGCCAGCTCACGGTCGGATGGCTACACCTTC; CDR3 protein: CASSRSDGYTF
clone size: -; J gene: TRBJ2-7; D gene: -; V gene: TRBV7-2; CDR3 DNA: TGTGCCAGCAGCTTACTTACAAGAAAGCAGTACTTC; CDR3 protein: CASSLLTRKQYF
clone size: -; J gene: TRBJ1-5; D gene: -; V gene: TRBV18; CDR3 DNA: TGTGCCAGCTCACCACCCAATCCAAATAGCAATCAGCCCCAGCATTTT; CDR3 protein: CASSPPNPNSNQPQHF
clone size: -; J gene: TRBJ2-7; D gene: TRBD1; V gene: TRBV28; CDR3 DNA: TGTGCCAGCAGTATGCCCGGGACAGGGGGCAGGGAGCAGTACTTC; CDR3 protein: CASSMPGTGGREQYF
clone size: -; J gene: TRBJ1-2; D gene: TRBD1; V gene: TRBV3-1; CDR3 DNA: TGTGCCAGCAGCCACACAGGGGGCGCTTATGGCTACACCTTC; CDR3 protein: CASSHTGGAYGYTF
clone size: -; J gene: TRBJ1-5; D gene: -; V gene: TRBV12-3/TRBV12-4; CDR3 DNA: TGTGCCAGCACCTACAGCTATCAGCCCCAGCATTTT; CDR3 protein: CASTYSYQPQHF
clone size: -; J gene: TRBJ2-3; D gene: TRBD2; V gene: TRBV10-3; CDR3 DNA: TGTGCCACCGCGGGAGAGAGCACGCAGTATTTT; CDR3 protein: CATAGESTQYF
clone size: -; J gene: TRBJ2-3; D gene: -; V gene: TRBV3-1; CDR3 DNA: TGTGCCAGCAGCCCCCTCGCGGGAGATACGCAGTATTTT; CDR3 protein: CASSPLAGDTQYF
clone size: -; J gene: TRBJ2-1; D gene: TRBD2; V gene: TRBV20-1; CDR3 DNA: TGCAGTGCTAGAGGGGGGACTAGCGGGTACAATGAGCAGTTCTTC; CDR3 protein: CSARGGTSGYNEQFF
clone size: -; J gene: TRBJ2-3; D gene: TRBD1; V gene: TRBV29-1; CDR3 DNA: TGCAGCGCCCGGACAGGGCAGCATTTGGGTACGCAGTATTTT; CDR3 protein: CSARTGQHLGTQYF
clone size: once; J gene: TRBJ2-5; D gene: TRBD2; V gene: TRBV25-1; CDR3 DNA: TGTGCCAGCAGTGATTACCGCCGGACTAGCGATAGGGAGACCCAGTACTTC; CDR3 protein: CASSDYRRTSDRETQYF
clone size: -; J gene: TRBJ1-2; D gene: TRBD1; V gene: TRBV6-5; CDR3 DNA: TGTGCCAGCAGTTACGACTTCGGGACAGGGAGCTACACCTTC; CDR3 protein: CASSYDFGTGSYTF
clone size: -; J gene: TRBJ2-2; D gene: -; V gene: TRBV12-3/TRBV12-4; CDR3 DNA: TGTGCCAGCAGCTTTCACAGGGTCGGGTACACCGGGGAGCTGTTTTTT; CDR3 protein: CASSFHRVGYTGELFF
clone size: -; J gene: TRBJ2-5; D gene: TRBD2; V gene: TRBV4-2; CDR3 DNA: TGTGCCAGCAGCCAAGGGATTGCGGGAGATAGGCAAGAGACCCAGTACTTC; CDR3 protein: CASSQGIAGDRQETQYF
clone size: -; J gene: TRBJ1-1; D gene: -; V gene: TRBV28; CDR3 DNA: TGTGCCAGCAGTTTGGGCGGGACGGGGAACACTGAAGCTTTCTTT; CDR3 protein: CASSLGGTGNTEAFF
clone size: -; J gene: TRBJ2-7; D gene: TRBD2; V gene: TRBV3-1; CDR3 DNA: TGTGCCAGCCGAGGGGCGGGAGGCCCCCACGAGCAGTACTTC; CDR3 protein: CASRGAGGPHEQYF
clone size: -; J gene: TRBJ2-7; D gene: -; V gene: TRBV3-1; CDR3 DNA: TGTGCCAGCAGCGCCCCACCCTACGAGCAGTACTTC; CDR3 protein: CASSAPPYEQYF
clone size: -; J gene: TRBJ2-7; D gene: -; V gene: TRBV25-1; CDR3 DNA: TGTGCCAGCAGGGGGGGACTCAGCTCCTACGAGCAGTACTTC; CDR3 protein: CASRGGLSSYEQYF
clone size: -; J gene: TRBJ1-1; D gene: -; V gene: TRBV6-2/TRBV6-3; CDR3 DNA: TGTGCCAGCAGTTCCCTCCTAGGCGAAAACACTGAAGCTTTCTTT; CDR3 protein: CASSSLLGENTEAFF
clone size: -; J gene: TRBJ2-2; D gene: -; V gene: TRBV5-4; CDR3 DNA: TGTGCCAGCAGCTTTCCCGACAGGCGTAACACCGGGGAGCTGTTTTTT; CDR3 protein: CASSFPDRRNTGELFF
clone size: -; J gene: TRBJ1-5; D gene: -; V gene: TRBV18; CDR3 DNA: TGTGCCAGCTCCCCGCGGGGTGGCGTCGACAATCAGCCCCAGCATTTT; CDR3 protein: CASSPRGGVDNQPQHF
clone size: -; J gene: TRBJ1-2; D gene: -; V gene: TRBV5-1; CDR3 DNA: TGCGCCAGCAGCTTGGACCACTCCCATGGCTACACCTTC; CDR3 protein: CASSLDHSHGYTF
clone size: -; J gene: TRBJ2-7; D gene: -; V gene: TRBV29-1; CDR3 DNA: TGCAGCGTTGCCAGGGGACCTAACGAGCAGTACTTC; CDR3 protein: CSVARGPNEQYF
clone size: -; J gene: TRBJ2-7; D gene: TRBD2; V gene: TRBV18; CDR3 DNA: TGTGCCAGCTCACCTCGCGTGGGGGGGTCCTACGAGCAGTACTTC; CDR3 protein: CASSPRVGGSYEQYF
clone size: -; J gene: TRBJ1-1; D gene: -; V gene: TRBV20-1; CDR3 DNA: TGCAGTGCGCCGCGGACCCGGAACACTGAAGCTTTCTTT; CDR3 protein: CSAPRTRNTEAFF
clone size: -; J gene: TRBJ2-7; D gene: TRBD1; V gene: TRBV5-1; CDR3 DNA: TGCGCCAGCAGCTTCCCGACAGGGCGGAACGAGCAGTACTTC; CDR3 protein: CASSFPTGRNEQYF
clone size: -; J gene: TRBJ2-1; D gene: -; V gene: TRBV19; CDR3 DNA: TGTGCCAGTAGTACCCCAGGGCGGAGGTTCTACAATGAGCAGTTCTTC; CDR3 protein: CASSTPGRRFYNEQFF
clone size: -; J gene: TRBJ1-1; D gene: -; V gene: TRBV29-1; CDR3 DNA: TGCAGCGTTGTGTGGGCACCCTTACTATTGAGCACTGAAGCTTTCTTT; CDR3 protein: CSVVWAPLLLSTEAFF